This TCR beta chain was identified during a study of blood T cell repertoires in COVID-19. Participant ages covered about 18 to 90 years across 25 or so US areas. Germline assignment: CDR1 KGHDR and CDR2 SFDVKD. CDR3 length equals 14 residues. V lost 3 bases and J 4 bases, leaving 9 bases between the germline ends. The repertoire was sequenced with immunoSEQ multiplex PCR; TCRdb's copy has only in-frame clones and lacks some. The data hold 200,000 or so clones, with about 87% observed a single time. This clone was seen a single time. The specimen sequenced was PBMCs or T cells enriched from blood (not recorded which). The source of this sequence is a woman aged 40 to 55 with acute COVID-19. The genes are TRBV24-1 and TRBJ1-5; maybe TRBD1 (6 bases). CDR3: CATSDTGQNQPQHF. The CDR3 nucleotides are TGTGCCACCAGTGATACCGGACAGAATCAGCCCCAGCATTTT.